These 24 T cell receptor beta chains were all obtained from the same sample, sequenced in a study of technical replicates of blood from four donors. Sequencing was performed with immunoSEQ multiplex PCR; in TCRdb, only in-frame clones are kept and a portion is missing. The sample has roughly 15,000 clones, approximately 88% seen once. Sequenced material: PBMCs. The receptors shown here come from a human donor in good health.

V gene TRBV14 combines with J gene TRBJ2-7; D unresolved. Germline V gene lookup returns CDR1 SGHDN and CDR2 FVKESK. V lost 1 base to trimming and J lost 5 bases, with 15 bases between them. There are 15 residues in the CDR3. The chain's CDR3 is CASSQVVFREDEQYF. The CDR3 nucleotides are TGTGCCAGCAGCCAAGTGGTGTTTAGAGAGGACGAGCAGTACTTC. The full variable domain, completed using reference TRBV14 and TRBJ2-7, is EAGVTQFPSHSVIEKGQTVTLRCDPISGHDNLYWYRRVMGKEIKFLLHFVKESKQDESGMPNNRFLAERTGGTYSTLKVQPAELEDSGVYFCASSQVVFREDEQYFGPGTRLTVT.

V usage is TRBV5-1 and J usage is TRBJ2-2; TRBD1 matches at 7 bases. This CDR3 region has 14 residues. J was trimmed by 2 bases and V by 3 bases; bases with no gene match: 1. From germline, CDR1 is SGHRS and CDR2 YFSETQ. In DNA form, the CDR3 reads TGCGCCAGCAGCTGGACAGGTAACACCGGGGAGCTGTTTTTT. Its translation is CASSWTGNTGELFF. The full variable domain, rest sourced from reference TRBV5-1 and TRBJ2-2, is KAGVTQTPRYLIKTRGQQVTLSCSPISGHRSVSWYQQTPGQGLQFLFEYFSETQRNKGNFPGRFSGRQFSNSRSEMNVSTLELGDSALYLCASSWTGNTGELFFGEGSRLTVL.

CDR3 amino acids: CASSGTFPQETQYF. Written as DNA, the CDR3 is TGTGCCAGCAGCGGGACTTTTCCCCAAGAGACCCAGTACTTC. This chain joins TRBV2 and TRBJ2-5; the D gene is possibly TRBD2 (6 bases). V was trimmed by 6 bases and J by 1 base, leaving 12 bases between them. CDR1 is SNHLY, CDR2 FYNNEI, per germline. The CDR3 has 14 residues.

V and J are TRBV5-1 and TRBJ2-1, with a tentative D call TRBD2 (5 bases). V was clipped by 4 bases and J by 7 bases, with 12 bases between them. Germline CDR1 is SGHRS and CDR2 is YFSETQ. The CDR3 runs to 13 residues. The DNA for the CDR3 is TGCGCCAGCAGCCTAGCCCCCGAGAATGAGCAGTTCTTC. Protein sequence: CASSLAPENEQFF.

The chain recombines TRBV7-9 with TRBJ2-2, with 16 bases matching TRBD2. The CDR3 has 19 residues. V lost 5 bases to trimming and J lost 2 bases; unmatched junction nucleotides: 8. The germline V gene has CDR1 SEHNR and CDR2 FQNEAQ (reference sequence). CDR3 nucleotide sequence: TGTGCCAGCAGCCCCGGGACTAGCGGGAGGGCGGAAAACACCGGGGAGCTGTTTTTT. It codes for CASSPGTSGRAENTGELFF. Looking up the rest from reference TRBV7-9 and TRBJ2-2 gives the full variable domain: DTGVSQNPRHKITKRGQNVTFRCDPISEHNRLYWYRQTLGQGPEFLTYFQNEAQLEKSRLLSDRFSAERPKGSFSTLEIQRTEQGDSAMYLCASSPGTSGRAENTGELFFGEGSRLTVL.

This chain connects TRBV6-1 to TRBJ1-2; D is perhaps TRBD1 (5 bases). Germline V CDR1 and CDR2: MNHNS, SASEGT. V dropped 4 bases and J dropped 5 bases, with 11 bases sitting between them. CDR3 length equals 13 residues. The CDR3 loop is CASSGGLQYGYTF. The CDR3 DNA reads as TGTGCCAGCAGTGGGGGACTCCAATATGGCTACACCTTC.

The rearrangement links TRBV7-2 to TRBJ2-5, with a weak D call TRBD2 (5 bases). V lost 2 bases, J lost 4 bases, and 11 bases lay in between. The CDR3 is made up of 14 amino acids. From germline, CDR1 is SGHTA and CDR2 FQGNSA. The CDR3 loop reads CASSLSEARETQYF. The CDR3 DNA reads TGTGCCAGCAGCTTATCGGAGGCACGAGAGACCCAGTACTTC.

This rearrangement joins TRBV7-9 to TRBJ2-7, with a possible D match to TRBD2 (7 bases). CDR1 SEHNR and CDR2 FQNEAQ come from the germline V gene (reference sequence). CDR3 length: 16 residues. Trimming pared 1 base from V and 6 bases from J, leaving 19 bases between. In nucleotides, the CDR3 is TGTGCCAGCAGCTTAGGGGGGGGCACCTGGGCCTCCGAGCAGTACTTC. It codes for CASSLGGGTWASEQYF.

This clone was counted a single time. The chain has TRBV28 and TRBJ2-3; a possible D gene is TRBD1 (5 bases). Germline V lookup: CDR1 MDHEN, CDR2 SYDVKM. CDR3 length: 12 amino acids. V was trimmed by 1 base and J by 6 bases, leaving 5 bases between them. CDR3 region: CASSLSGDTQYF. The CDR3, as DNA: TGTGCCAGCAGTTTATCAGGGGATACGCAGTATTTT.

This chain links TRBV7-9 with TRBJ2-1; 9 bases agree with TRBD2. Trimming took 8 bases from V and 14 from J; bases not matched to a gene: 10. Per the germline V gene, CDR1 is SEHNR and CDR2 is FQNEAQ (reference sequence). CDR3 length equals 12 residues. The DNA for the CDR3 is TGTGCCAGCCTAGTTGAAGGGACTAGCAAGTTCTTC. Translating gives CASLVEGTSKFF.

V and J are TRBV7-2 and TRBJ2-7, with 13 bases aligning to TRBD2. In germline, CDR1 is SGHTA, CDR2 FQGNSA. V lost 1 base to trimming and J lost 6 bases; unmatched junction nucleotides: 3. This CDR3 is 15 amino acids long. The CDR3 reads CASSLGTSGRREQYF. CDR3 coding DNA: TGTGCCAGCAGCTTAGGGACTAGCGGGAGACGCGAGCAGTACTTC.

The V gene is TRBV4-2, the J gene TRBJ2-1; D is uncertain. V lost 0 bases and J lost 1, with 4 bases in between. Germline V CDR1 and CDR2: LGHNA, YNFKEQ. The CDR3 is made up of 14 amino acids. The CDR3: CASSQDPSYNEQFF. The CDR3, as DNA: TGTGCCAGCAGCCAAGATCCGTCCTACAATGAGCAGTTCTTC.

The rearrangement links TRBV25-1 to TRBJ2-3; D gene uncertain. From germline, CDR1 is MGHDK and CDR2 SYGVNS. The CDR3 is 14 amino acids. V gave up 2 bases and J gave up 0 bases, with 6 bases separating them. CDR3 in DNA: TGTGCCAGCAGTGAACCCGGGAGCACAGATACGCAGTATTTT. Its protein product is CASSEPGSTDTQYF.

The chain carries TRBV5-5 and TRBJ2-5; TRBD1 is a possible D gene (5 bases). Deletions cut 4 bases from V and 5 bases from J, with 12 bases between. This CDR3 region has 13 residues. The germline V gene encodes CDR1 SGHKS and CDR2 YYEKEE (reference sequence). Written as DNA, the CDR3 is TGTGCCAGCAGCCAGGACATTCACGAGACCCAGTACTTC. This gives the protein CASSQDIHETQYF.

The genes are TRBV5-1 and TRBJ2-1; 7 nucleotides align to TRBD1. V was pared by 4 bases and J by 6 bases, with 7 bases of the junction left unmatched. Germline V CDR1 and CDR2: SGHRS, YFSETQ. This CDR3 contains 14 residues. The CDR3 DNA reads TGCGCCAGCAGCCAGGACAGGCAAACCAATGAGCAGTTCTTC. It encodes CASSQDRQTNEQFF.

This chain links TRBV5-1 with TRBJ2-7, with 7 bases lining up with TRBD1. The CDR3 runs to 13 residues. Germline V gene sequence: CDR1 SGHRS, CDR2 YFSETQ. Trimming took 4 bases from V and 6 from J; bases not matched to a gene: 7. The CDR3, as DNA: TGCGCCAGCAGCCGCGACAGGGCCGGCGAGCAGTACTTC. Its translation is CASSRDRAGEQYF.

The chain carries TRBV27 and TRBJ1-5; 8 nucleotides line up with TRBD1. V trimming: 4 bases; J trimming: 5 bases; junction bases outside the gene matches: 4. CDR1 is MNHEY and CDR2 is SMNVEV in the germline V gene (reference sequence). CDR3 length equals 14 residues. Written as DNA, the CDR3 is TGTGCCAGCAGTTATCAGGGGGCAGATCAGCCCCAGCATTTT. It is translated as CASSYQGADQPQHF.

This chain connects TRBV4-1 to TRBJ1-4, with D unclear. Trimming removed 4 bases at V and 8 bases at J, with 17 bases between. This CDR3 is built from 15 residues. The germline gives CDR1 MGHRA, CDR2 YSYEKL. CDR3 nucleotide sequence: TGCGCCAGCAGCCCCGAAATCGGGGTAACGGAAAAACTGTTTTTT. Encoded protein: CASSPEIGVTEKLFF.

This rearrangement joins TRBV6-6 to TRBJ2-1; 7 bases line up with TRBD1. Looked up from germline, CDR1 is MNHNY and CDR2 is SVGAGI (reference sequence). The CDR3 length is 15 residues. J was trimmed by 0 bases and V by 4 bases; bases with no gene match: 3. CDR3 bases: TGTGCCAGCAGTTCGACAGGGAGCTCCTACAATGAGCAGTTCTTC. It yields the protein CASSSTGSSYNEQFF.

The genes are TRBV27 and TRBJ1-3, with unresolved D. Looked up from germline, CDR1 is MNHEY and CDR2 is SMNVEV (reference sequence). Deletions cut 6 bases from V and 3 bases from J, with 12 bases between. This CDR3 spans 14 amino acids. CDR3 residues: CASSGSRLGNTIYF. As DNA, the CDR3 is TGTGCCAGCAGCGGGTCGAGACTTGGAAACACCATATATTTT.

The CDR3 nucleotides read TGTGCCAGCAGTCGACAGGGGAGCAATCAGCCCCAGCATTTT. Translation gives CASSRQGSNQPQHF. J is TRBJ1-5 and V is TRBV25-1; 8 bases are shared with TRBD1. J was trimmed by 1 base and V by 5 bases; bases with no gene match: 1. The germline CDR1 and CDR2 sequences are MGHDK and SYGVNS. CDR3 size: 14 residues.

The V call is TRBV28, the J call TRBJ1-4; D unresolved. Per germline, CDR1 MDHEN and CDR2 SYDVKM. The CDR3 is made up of 15 amino acids. V lost 5 bases and J 8 bases, leaving 18 bases between the germline ends. The CDR3 DNA follows: TGTGCCAGCAGTCCGGGAGGGATCGTGGGCGAAAAACTGTTTTTT. Encoded protein: CASSPGGIVGEKLFF.

The J gene is TRBJ1-1, the V gene TRBV6-5; weak D call: TRBD1 (6 bases). V was trimmed by 2 bases and J by 1 base, leaving 11 bases between them. CDR3 length equals 15 residues. The germline gives CDR1 MNHEY, CDR2 SVGAGI. The CDR3 spells CASSYGTGRNTEAFF. CDR3 nucleotide sequence: TGTGCCAGCAGTTACGGTACAGGGAGGAACACTGAAGCTTTCTTT.

V and J are TRBV13 and TRBJ2-3; 9 bases line up with TRBD1. J was trimmed by 9 bases and V by 5 bases; bases with no gene match: 24. From germline, CDR1 is PRHDT and CDR2 FYEKMQ (reference sequence). The CDR3 runs 19 residues. For the CDR3, the DNA is TGTGCCAGCAGCACCCGACAGGGGGTTCTCTCCATTCGCGTCGTGACGCAGTATTTT. Translation: CASSTRQGVLSIRVVTQYF.